These 10 T cell receptor beta chains were all obtained from the same sample, sequenced in a study of T cell responses to AZD1222 COVID-19 vaccine. TCRdb's table, derived via immunoSEQ multiplex PCR, lists solely in-frame clones and lacks some. The sample yields 200,000 to 250,000 clones, approximately 94% seen once. Here the sequenced sample was peripheral blood, taken 28 days after the second dose of the MenACWY control vaccine. The receptors shown here come from an adult who received the MenACWY meningococcal vaccine as a control.

V usage is TRBV14 and J usage is TRBJ2-1; D not certain. This CDR3 is built from 14 residues. Germline V lookup: CDR1 SGHDN, CDR2 FVKESK. V was pared by 3 bases and J by 4 bases, with 10 bases between. CDR3 DNA sequence: TGTGCCAGCAGCCAGGTTGCCATTTACAATGAGCAGTTCTTC. It codes for CASSQVAIYNEQFF.

The V and J genes are TRBV28 and TRBJ1-1; possible D gene TRBD1, 6 bases. The CDR3 is 14 residues long. Per germline, CDR1 MDHEN and CDR2 SYDVKM. The V end was cut by 6 bases, the J end by 1 base, with 12 bases between. CDR3 sequence reads: CASRTGQPNTEAFF. The CDR3 DNA reads as TGTGCCAGCAGGACGGGACAACCGAACACTGAAGCTTTCTTT.

This chain connects TRBV3-1 (or the pseudogene TRBV3-2) to TRBJ2-5; TRBD1 matches 8 bases. This CDR3 spans 17 amino acids. CDR1 and CDR2 from the germline V gene are LGHDT and YNNKEL (reference sequence). V lost 1 base to trimming and J lost 5 bases; unmatched junction nucleotides: 12. The CDR3 region is CASSQGRGRSPLETQYF. CDR3 DNA sequence: TGTGCCAGCAGCCAAGGCAGGGGGCGCTCCCCTTTGGAGACCCAGTACTTC.

The chain has TRBV19 and TRBJ1-6; 9 bases match TRBD1. V lost 7 bases, J lost 7 bases, and 8 bases stayed unmatched. Germline CDR1 and CDR2: LNHDA and SQIVND (reference sequence). This CDR3 spans 15 amino acids. CDR3 sequence: CASKPGTGSNSPLHF. CDR3 in DNA: TGTGCCAGTAAACCCGGGACAGGGTCGAATTCACCCCTCCACTTT.

This rearrangement joins TRBV6-5 to TRBJ1-6, with no clear D. Germline V gives CDR1 MNHEY, CDR2 SVGAGI. Trimming stripped 4 bases from V and 8 bases from J, with 9 bases between. CDR3 length equals 13 residues. The CDR3: CASSSLRYSPLHF. In DNA form, the CDR3 reads TGTGCCAGCAGTTCTCTCCGGTATTCACCCCTCCACTTT.

The chain links TRBV7-9 to TRBJ1-4; tentatively, D is TRBD1 (6 bases). CDR3 length: 15 residues. The V gene lost 5 bases and the J gene lost 4 bases, with 14 bases spanning the gap. CDR1 is SEHNR and CDR2 is FQNEAQ in the germline V gene (reference sequence). CDR3: CASSRRTADNEKLFF. CDR3 nucleotide sequence: TGTGCCAGCAGCCGAAGGACAGCCGATAATGAAAAACTGTTTTTT.

The chain carries TRBV9 and TRBJ1-5; D not certain. The V end lost 0 bases, the J end lost 0 bases, and 10 bases lay between the germline ends. Germline V gives CDR1 SGDLS, CDR2 YYNGEE. This CDR3 is 16 amino acids long. The CDR3 nucleotides are TGTGCCAGCAGCGTAGGCCCGCCGTATAGCAATCAGCCCCAGCATTTT. Translating it yields CASSVGPPYSNQPQHF.

The genes are TRBV19 and TRBJ2-4, with 12 bases matching TRBD2. The germline V gene encodes CDR1 LNHDA and CDR2 SQIVND (reference sequence). Trimming at V came to 7 bases and at J to 0 bases, leaving 19 bases not matched to a gene. CDR3 length: 21 residues. The CDR3 nucleotides are TGTGCCAGTACCGCCTATTCGACTAGCGGGAGTTGGGGCTTAGCCAAAAACATTCAGTACTTC. Its translation: CASTAYSTSGSWGLAKNIQYF.

The CDR3 region is CASSSNAGTGSRNTIYF. As DNA, the CDR3 is TGTGCCAGCAGCTCAAACGCCGGGACAGGGTCAAGAAACACCATATATTTT. J is TRBJ1-3 and V is TRBV13, with 9 bases that match TRBD1. The CDR3 length is 17 residues. CDR1 and CDR2 (germline): PRHDT, FYEKMQ (reference sequence). The J segment lost 5 bases and the V segment lost 4 bases, leaving 12 bases of the junction unmatched.

This chain connects TRBV28 to TRBJ2-1, with 7 nucleotides matching TRBD1. The CDR3 covers 11 residues. Germline-derived CDR1 and CDR2 are MDHEN and SYDVKM. V gave up 3 bases and J gave up 12 bases; unmatched junction bases: 2. CDR3: CASSLRDRQFF. The CDR3 region has the DNA TGTGCCAGCAGTTTGAGGGACAGGCAGTTCTTC.